The rows below give T cell receptor beta chains drawn from one sample of a study of T cells after yellow fever vaccination. TCRdb re-analysed the 5' RACE reads in MiXCR, keeping a single row per CDR3 protein. The sample yields 200,000 to 250,000 distinct CDR3 sequences, around 7% seen once. The starting material was CD4+ T cells sorted from PBMCs, obtained 15 days after the yellow fever booster vaccination. These receptors came from a man in his thirties or forties who received the YFV17D yellow fever vaccine. Both conserved end residues are part of each CDR3. A D gene is named only where the DNA matches it firmly. Clone sizes are given selectively: once, few, many, or a class where the clone is expanded.

>TRBV5-1|TRBJ2-3|NA|NA
CASSSTGFTDTQYF
TGCGCCAGCAGCAGCACAGGGTTCACAGATACGCAGTATTTT
>TRBV6-1|TRBJ1-1|few|NA
CASSDFDAAFF
TGTGCCAGCAGTGACTTCGACGCCGCTTTCTTT
>TRBV6-2/TRBV6-3|TRBJ2-7|NA|NA
CASRIRFSYEQYF
TGTGCCAGCAGAATCAGGTTCTCCTACGAGCAGTACTTC
>TRBV20-1|TRBJ2-3|few|NA
CSARDVRRSTDTQYF
TGCAGTGCTAGAGATGTTAGGAGGTCCACAGATACGCAGTATTTT
>TRBV3-1|TRBJ2-1|few|TRBD2
CASSRILAGGHNEQFF
TGTGCCAGCAGCCGGATCTTAGCGGGAGGGCACAATGAGCAGTTCTTC
>TRBV5-4|TRBJ2-5|NA|NA
CAGSSPKTQYF
TGTGCCGGCAGCTCGCCCAAGACCCAGTACTTC
>TRBV29-1|TRBJ2-7|many|TRBD2
CSVAVGGFSYF
TGCAGCGTTGCCGTGGGAGGGTTCTCGTACTTC
>TRBV25-1|TRBJ1-1|few|NA
CASSLTTGVTEAFF
TGTGCCAGCAGCCTCACTACGGGGGTCACTGAAGCTTTCTTT
>TRBV6-4|TRBJ2-1|few|NA
CASSDRIGQQFF
TGTGCCAGCAGTGATCGAATAGGCCAGCAGTTCTTC
>TRBV20-1|TRBJ2-7|NA|TRBD2
CSARSSTSGSEEQYF
TGCAGTGCTAGAAGCTCGACTAGCGGGAGCGAGGAGCAGTACTTC
>TRBV18|TRBJ2-7|NA|NA
CASSPAGSYEQYF
TGTGCCAGCTCACCGGCCGGTTCCTACGAGCAGTACTTC
>TRBV7-2|TRBJ2-1|many|TRBD1
CASSAQGALNNEQFF
TGTGCCAGCAGCGCACAGGGGGCCCTAAACAATGAGCAGTTCTTC
>TRBV3-1|TRBJ1-1|many|TRBD1
CASSDRGPNTEAFF
TGTGCCAGCAGCGACAGGGGACCCAACACTGAAGCTTTCTTT
>TRBV6-2/TRBV6-3|TRBJ2-3|NA|NA
CASRGQADTQYF
TGTGCCAGCAGAGGACAAGCAGATACGCAGTATTTT
>TRBV7-2|TRBJ2-1|NA|NA
CASTQDSSYNEQFF
TGTGCCAGCACTCAGGACAGCTCCTACAATGAGCAGTTCTTC
>TRBV5-1|TRBJ2-1|few|TRBD2
CASSLEGLAYNEQFF
TGCGCCAGCAGCTTGGAGGGACTAGCATACAATGAGCAGTTCTTC
>TRBV5-1|TRBJ2-1|NA|NA
CASSLGGAQYNEQFF
TGCGCCAGCAGCTTAGGCGGGGCCCAATACAATGAGCAGTTCTTC
>TRBV18|TRBJ2-6|NA|NA
CASSPSLSSGANVLTF
TGTGCCAGCTCACCATCATTAAGCTCTGGGGCCAACGTCCTGACTTTC
>TRBV12-3/TRBV12-4|TRBJ1-5|NA|TRBD1
CASSLGPGQGVNQPQHF
TGTGCCAGCAGTTTAGGGCCGGGACAGGGCGTCAATCAGCCCCAGCATTTT
>TRBV11-2|TRBJ2-2|few|TRBD2
CATRGLAGAGELFF
TGTGCCACTCGGGGACTAGCGGGAGCTGGGGAGCTGTTTTTT
>TRBV5-1|TRBJ1-1|few|NA
CASRASVNTEAFF
TGCGCCAGCAGAGCTTCAGTGAACACTGAAGCTTTCTTT
>TRBV29-1|TRBJ2-2|NA|TRBD2
CSARGRGRALSGYTGELFF
TGCAGCGCCCGGGGACGCGGGAGGGCCTTATCTGGGTACACCGGGGAGCTGTTTTTT
>TRBV5-4|TRBJ2-5|NA|TRBD2
CASSGTSGSPQTQYF
TGTGCCAGCAGTGGGACTAGCGGGAGTCCGCAGACCCAGTACTTC
>TRBV5-1|TRBJ2-4|few|NA
CASSVSGLREGIQYF
TGCGCCAGCAGCGTGTCGGGCCTTAGAGAAGGCATTCAGTACTTC
>TRBV7-2|TRBJ2-1|many|TRBD2
CASSLWLAGAVRFF
TGTGCCAGCAGCTTATGGCTAGCGGGAGCGGTCCGGTTCTTC
>TRBV10-3|TRBJ2-5|NA|NA
CAISEMETQYF
TGTGCCATCAGTGAGATGGAGACCCAGTACTTC
>TRBV7-9|TRBJ2-7|many|NA
CASSFGGSHEQYF
TGTGCCAGCAGCTTCGGAGGCAGCCACGAGCAGTACTTC
>TRBV11-2|TRBJ2-1|NA|NA
CASSPRTFRSYNEQFF
TGTGCCAGCAGCCCGCGGACTTTTCGCTCCTACAATGAGCAGTTCTTC
>TRBV7-9|TRBJ2-1|few|NA
CASSQDQGHNQQFF
TGTGCCAGCAGCCAAGATCAGGGACATAACCAGCAGTTCTTC
>TRBV18|TRBJ2-3|many|TRBD2
CASSPIAGDTQYF
TGTGCCAGCTCACCCATAGCGGGAGATACGCAGTATTTT
>TRBV30|TRBJ2-1|many|NA
CAWSPIQAEQFF
TGTGCCTGGAGTCCTATACAGGCTGAGCAGTTCTTC
>TRBV20-1|TRBJ2-7|few|NA
CSGAAYEQYF
TGCAGTGGAGCGGCTTACGAGCAGTACTTC